This T cell receptor beta chain was profiled in a study of shared clonotypes between healthy human individuals. Profiling relied on immunoSEQ multiplex PCR, and the TCRdb table lists in-frame clones only, not all of them. The sample has about 1,500,000 clones, roughly 96% seen once. Germline V gene lookup returns CDR1 MGHRA and CDR2 YSYEKL. CDR3 length equals 14 residues. The V gene lost 3 bases and the J gene lost 3 bases, with 9 bases spanning the gap. The chain uses TRBV4-1 and TRBJ1-5; the D gene is possibly TRBD1 (6 bases). The TCR sequence derives from a man younger than 40 in good health. Specimen: naive CD4+ T cells sorted from blood. Subset reported: CD45RA+ positively selected. The CDR3 coding sequence is TGCGCCAGCAGCCACCCAGGGGTCAATCAGCCCCAGCATTTT. Its translation is CASSHPGVNQPQHF.